This T cell receptor (beta chain) emerged from a study of neurological immune-mediated disorders. Germline V lookup: CDR1 LGHNA, CDR2 YSLEER. V lost 2 bases to trimming and J lost 7 bases; unmatched junction nucleotides: 8. This CDR3 has 15 amino acids. TCRdb ran MiXCR on the 5' RACE reads and lists one entry per CDR3 protein. Here the sample spans 65,000 to 85,000 distinct CDR3 sequences, 3.2% being singletons. This clonotype occurred many times. The rearrangement links TRBV4-3 to TRBJ1-5; TRBD1 matches 7 bases. This TCR was sampled from a woman in her forties or fifties with multiple sclerosis. Sequenced sample: PBMCs. DNA of the CDR3: TGCGCCAGCAGCCAAACCACAGGGGTCGGGCAGCCCCAGCATTTT. Its protein is CASSQTTGVGQPQHF.